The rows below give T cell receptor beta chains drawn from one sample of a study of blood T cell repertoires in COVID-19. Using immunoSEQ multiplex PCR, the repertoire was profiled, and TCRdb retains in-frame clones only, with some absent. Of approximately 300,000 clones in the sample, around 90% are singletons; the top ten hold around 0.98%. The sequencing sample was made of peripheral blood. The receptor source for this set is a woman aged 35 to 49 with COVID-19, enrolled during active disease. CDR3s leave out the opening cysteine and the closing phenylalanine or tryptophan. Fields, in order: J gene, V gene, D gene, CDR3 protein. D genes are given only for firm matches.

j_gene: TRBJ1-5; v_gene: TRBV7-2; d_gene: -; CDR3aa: ASSSRGNQPQH
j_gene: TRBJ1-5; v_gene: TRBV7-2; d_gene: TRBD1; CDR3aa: ASSFSGTGSGQPQH
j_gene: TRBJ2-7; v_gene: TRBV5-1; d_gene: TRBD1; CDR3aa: ASSLAPGTAYEQY
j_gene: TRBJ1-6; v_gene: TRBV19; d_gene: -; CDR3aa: ASSIRHSSQTLH
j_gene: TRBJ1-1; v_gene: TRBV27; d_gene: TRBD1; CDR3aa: ASRQDLQGDTEAF
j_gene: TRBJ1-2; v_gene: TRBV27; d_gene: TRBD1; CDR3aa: ASSSPDRANYGYT
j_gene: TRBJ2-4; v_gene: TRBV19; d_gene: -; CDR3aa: ASQEWAQNIQY
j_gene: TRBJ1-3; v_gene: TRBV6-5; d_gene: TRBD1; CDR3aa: ASTYWTGGRNTIY
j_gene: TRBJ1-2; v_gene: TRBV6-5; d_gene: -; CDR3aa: ASRYTGPGDGYT
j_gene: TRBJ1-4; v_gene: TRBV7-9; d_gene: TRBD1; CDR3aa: ASSLGQGGEKLF
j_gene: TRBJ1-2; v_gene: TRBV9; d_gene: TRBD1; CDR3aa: ASSPGTGGYT
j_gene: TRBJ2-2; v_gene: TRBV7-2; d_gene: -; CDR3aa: ASSPQNRVRRSGELF
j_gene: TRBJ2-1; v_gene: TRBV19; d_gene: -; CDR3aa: ASSRVLSSYNEQF
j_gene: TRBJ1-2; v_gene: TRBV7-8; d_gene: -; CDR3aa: ASSSQGQIYGYT
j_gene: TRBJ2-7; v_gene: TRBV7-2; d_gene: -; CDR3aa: ASSSPSSYEQY
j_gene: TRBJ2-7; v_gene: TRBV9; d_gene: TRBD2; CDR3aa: ASSVGGTSSYEQY
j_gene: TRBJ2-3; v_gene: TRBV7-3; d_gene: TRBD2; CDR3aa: ASSPGLADTQY
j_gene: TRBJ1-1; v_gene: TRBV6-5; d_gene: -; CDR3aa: ASTLHWGDTEAF
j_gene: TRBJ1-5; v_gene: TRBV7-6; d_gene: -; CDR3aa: ASSLARASPMVPQH
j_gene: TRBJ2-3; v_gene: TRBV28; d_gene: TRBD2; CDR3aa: ASSSLAGVGDTQY
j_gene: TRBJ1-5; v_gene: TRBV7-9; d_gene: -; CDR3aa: ASSSERPTPQH
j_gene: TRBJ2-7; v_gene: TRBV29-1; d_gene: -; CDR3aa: SVVGTGAYEQY
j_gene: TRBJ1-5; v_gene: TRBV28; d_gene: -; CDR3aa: ASKPQGLNQPQH
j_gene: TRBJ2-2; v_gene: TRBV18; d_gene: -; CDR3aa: ASSPREAGELF
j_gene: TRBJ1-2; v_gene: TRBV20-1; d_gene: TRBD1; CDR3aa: SASPPTGFKGYGYT
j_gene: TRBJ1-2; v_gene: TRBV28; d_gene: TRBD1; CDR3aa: ASSRQGGGYT
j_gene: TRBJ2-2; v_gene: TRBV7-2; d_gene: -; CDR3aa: ASSLSSGLGELF
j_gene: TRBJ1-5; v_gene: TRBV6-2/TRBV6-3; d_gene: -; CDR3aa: ASSYGTGSQPQH
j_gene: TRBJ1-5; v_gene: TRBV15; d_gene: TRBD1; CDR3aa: ATSRWQGVEPQH
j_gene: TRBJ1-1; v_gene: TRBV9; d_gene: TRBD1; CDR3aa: ASSADSRGLTNTEAF
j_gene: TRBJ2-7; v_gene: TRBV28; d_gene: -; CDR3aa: ASSFSPNEQY
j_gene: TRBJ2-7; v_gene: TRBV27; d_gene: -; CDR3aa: ASRMNQGYEQY